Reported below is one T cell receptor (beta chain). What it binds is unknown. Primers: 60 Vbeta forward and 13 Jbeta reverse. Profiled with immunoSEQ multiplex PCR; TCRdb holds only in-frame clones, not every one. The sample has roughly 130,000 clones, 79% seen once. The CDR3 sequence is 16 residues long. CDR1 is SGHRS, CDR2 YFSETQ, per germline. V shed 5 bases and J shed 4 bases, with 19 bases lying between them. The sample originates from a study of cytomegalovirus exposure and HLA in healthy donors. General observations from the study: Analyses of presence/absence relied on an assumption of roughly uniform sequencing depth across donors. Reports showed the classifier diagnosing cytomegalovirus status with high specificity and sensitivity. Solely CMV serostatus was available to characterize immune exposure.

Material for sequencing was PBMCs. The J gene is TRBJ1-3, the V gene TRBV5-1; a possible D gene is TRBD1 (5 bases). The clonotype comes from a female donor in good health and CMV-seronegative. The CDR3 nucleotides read TGCGCCAGCAGGTTTGGTTCGGGGGACGGAGGAAACACCATATATTTT. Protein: CASRFGSGDGGNTIYF.